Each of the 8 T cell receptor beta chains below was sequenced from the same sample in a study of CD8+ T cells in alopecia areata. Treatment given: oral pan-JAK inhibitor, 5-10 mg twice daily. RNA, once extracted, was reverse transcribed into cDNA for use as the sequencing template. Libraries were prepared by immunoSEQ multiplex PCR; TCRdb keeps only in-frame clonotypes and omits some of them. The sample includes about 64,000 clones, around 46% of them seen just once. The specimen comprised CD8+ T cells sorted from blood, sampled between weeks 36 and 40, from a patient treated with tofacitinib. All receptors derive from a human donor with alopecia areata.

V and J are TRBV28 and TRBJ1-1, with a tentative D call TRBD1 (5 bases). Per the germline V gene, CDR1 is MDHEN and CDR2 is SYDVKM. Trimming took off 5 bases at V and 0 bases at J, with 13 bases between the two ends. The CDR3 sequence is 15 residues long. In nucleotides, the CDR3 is TGTGCCAGCAGTCCCCGAGGGACCATGAACACTGAAGCTTTCTTT. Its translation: CASSPRGTMNTEAFF.

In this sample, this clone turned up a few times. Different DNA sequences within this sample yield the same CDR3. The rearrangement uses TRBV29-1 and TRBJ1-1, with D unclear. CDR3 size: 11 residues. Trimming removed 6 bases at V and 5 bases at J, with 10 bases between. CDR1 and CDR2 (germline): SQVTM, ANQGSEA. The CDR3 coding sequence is TGCAGCGTAGCCGGATCGACTGAAGCTTTCTTT. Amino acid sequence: CSVAGSTEAFF.

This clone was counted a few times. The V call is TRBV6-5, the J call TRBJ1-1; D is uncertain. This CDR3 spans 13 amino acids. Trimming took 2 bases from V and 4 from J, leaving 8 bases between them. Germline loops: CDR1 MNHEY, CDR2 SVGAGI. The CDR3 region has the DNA TGTGCCAGCAGTTACCATCCAAGCACTGAAGCTTTCTTT. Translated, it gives CASSYHPSTEAFF.

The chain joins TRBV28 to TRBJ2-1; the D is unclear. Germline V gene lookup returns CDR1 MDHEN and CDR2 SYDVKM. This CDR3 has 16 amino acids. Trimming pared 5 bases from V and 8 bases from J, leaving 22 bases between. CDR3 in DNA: TGTGCCAGCAGTCCCACCCCGGTCCCTGATCCCCATGAGCAGTTCTTC. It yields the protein CASSPTPVPDPHEQFF.

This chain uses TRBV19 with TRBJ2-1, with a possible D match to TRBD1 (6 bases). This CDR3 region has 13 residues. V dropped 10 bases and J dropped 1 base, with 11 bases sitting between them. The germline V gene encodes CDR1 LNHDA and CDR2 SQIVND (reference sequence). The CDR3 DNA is TGTGCCATTTCGACAGGTTCCTACAATGAGCAGTTCTTC. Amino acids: CAISTGSYNEQFF.

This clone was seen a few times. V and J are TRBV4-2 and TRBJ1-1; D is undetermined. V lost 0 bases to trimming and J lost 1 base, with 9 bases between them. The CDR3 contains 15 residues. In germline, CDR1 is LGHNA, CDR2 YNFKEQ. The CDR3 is CASSQELMANTEAFF. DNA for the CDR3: TGTGCCAGCAGCCAAGAATTGATGGCGAACACTGAAGCTTTCTTT.

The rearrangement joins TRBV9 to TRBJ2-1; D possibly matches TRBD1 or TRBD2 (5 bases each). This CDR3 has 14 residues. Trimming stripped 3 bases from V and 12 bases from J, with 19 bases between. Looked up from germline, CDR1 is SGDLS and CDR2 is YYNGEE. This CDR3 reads CASSGSRDPFAQFF. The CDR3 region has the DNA TGTGCCAGCAGCGGCTCCCGGGACCCCTTCGCGCAGTTCTTC.

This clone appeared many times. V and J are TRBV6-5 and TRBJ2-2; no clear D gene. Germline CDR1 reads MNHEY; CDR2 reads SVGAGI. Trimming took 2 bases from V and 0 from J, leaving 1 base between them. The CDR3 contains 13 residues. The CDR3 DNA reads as TGTGCCAGCAGTTACCCGAACACCGGGGAGCTGTTTTTT. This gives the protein CASSYPNTGELFF.